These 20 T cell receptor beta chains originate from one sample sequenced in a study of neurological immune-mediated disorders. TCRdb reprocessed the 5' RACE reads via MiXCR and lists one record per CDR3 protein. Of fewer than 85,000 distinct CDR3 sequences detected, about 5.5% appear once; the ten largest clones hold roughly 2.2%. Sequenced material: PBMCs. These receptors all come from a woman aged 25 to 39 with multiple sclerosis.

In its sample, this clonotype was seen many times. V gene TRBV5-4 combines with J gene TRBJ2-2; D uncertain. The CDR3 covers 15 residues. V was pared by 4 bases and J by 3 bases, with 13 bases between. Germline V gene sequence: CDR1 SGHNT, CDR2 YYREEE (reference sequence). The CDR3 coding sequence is TGTGCCAGCAGCCGACAAGGGTCCTACACCGGGGAGCTGTTTTTT. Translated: CASSRQGSYTGELFF.

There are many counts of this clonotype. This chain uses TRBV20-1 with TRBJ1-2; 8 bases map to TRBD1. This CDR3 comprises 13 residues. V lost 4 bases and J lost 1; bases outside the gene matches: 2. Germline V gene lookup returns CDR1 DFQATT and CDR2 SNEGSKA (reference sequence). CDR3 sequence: CSAKDRVNYGYTF. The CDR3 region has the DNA TGCAGTGCTAAGGACAGGGTTAACTATGGCTACACCTTC.

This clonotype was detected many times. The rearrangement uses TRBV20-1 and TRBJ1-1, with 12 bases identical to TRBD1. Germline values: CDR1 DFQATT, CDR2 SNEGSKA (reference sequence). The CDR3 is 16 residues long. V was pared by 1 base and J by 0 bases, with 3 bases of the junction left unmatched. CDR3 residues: CSARGGTGGMNTEAFF. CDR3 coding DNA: TGCAGTGCTAGAGGGGGGACAGGGGGCATGAACACTGAAGCTTTCTTT.

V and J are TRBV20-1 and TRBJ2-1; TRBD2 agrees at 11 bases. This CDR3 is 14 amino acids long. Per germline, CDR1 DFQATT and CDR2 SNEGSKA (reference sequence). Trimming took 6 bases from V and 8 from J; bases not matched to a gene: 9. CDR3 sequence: CSALTSGSIDEQFF. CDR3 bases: TGCAGTGCACTTACTAGCGGGAGTATCGATGAGCAGTTCTTC.

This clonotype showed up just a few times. The CDR3 sequence: CSARRLAGGQLLMDTQYF. The CDR3 nucleotides are TGCAGTGCTAGAAGACTAGCGGGGGGCCAGTTACTTATGGATACGCAGTATTTT. V usage is TRBV20-1 and J usage is TRBJ2-3; TRBD2 agrees at 13 bases. V was clipped by 2 bases and J by 6 bases; unmatched bases: 14. The CDR3 loop spans 18 amino acids. The V gene's germline CDR1 is DFQATT and CDR2 SNEGSKA (reference sequence).

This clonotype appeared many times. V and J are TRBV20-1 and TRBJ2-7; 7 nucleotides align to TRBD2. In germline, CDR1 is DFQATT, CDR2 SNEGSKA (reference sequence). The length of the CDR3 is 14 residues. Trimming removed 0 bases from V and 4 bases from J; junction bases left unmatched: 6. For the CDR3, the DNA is TGCAGTGCTAGAGAAGGCGGGAGTGAGTACGAGCAGTACTTC. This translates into CSAREGGSEYEQYF.

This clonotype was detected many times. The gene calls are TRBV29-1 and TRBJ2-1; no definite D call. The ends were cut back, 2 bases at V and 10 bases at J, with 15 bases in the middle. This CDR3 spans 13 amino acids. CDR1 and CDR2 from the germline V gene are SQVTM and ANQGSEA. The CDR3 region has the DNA TGCAGCGTTGAACCCTTGAGCGAACGAGAGCAGTTCTTC. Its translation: CSVEPLSEREQFF.

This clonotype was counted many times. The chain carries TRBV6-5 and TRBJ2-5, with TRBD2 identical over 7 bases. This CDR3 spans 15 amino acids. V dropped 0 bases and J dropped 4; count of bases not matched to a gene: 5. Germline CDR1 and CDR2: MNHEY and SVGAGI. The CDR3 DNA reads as TGTGCCAGCAGTTACTCTGGACTAGTCGGAGAGACCCAGTACTTC. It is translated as CASSYSGLVGETQYF.

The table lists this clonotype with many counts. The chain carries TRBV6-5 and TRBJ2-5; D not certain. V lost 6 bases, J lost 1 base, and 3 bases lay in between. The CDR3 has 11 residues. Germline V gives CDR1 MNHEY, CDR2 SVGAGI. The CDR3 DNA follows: TGTGCCAGCAGACTCCAAGAGACCCAGTACTTC. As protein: CASRLQETQYF.

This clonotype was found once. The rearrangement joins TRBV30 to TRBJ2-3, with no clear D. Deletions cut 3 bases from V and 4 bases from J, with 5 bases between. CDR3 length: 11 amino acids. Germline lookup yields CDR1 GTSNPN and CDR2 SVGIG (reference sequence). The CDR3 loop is CAWRFADTQYF. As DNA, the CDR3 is TGTGCCTGGAGATTCGCAGATACGCAGTATTTT.

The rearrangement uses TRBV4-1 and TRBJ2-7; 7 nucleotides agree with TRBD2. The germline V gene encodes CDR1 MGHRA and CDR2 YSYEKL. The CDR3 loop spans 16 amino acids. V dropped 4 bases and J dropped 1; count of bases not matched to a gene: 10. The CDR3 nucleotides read TGCGCCAGCAGCCCAACCCGGGCGGGAGTGTCCTACGAGCAGTACTTC. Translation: CASSPTRAGVSYEQYF.

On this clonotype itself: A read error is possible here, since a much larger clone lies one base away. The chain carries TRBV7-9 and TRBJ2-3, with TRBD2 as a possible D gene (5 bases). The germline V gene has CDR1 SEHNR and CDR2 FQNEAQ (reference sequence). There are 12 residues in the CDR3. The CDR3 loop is CASRAETDKQYF. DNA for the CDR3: TGTGCCAGCCGAGCGGAAACAGATAAGCAGTATTTT. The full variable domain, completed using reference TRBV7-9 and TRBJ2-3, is DTGVSQNPRHKITKRGQNVTFRCDPISEHNRLYWYRQTLGQGPEFLTYFQNEAQLEKSRLLSDRFSAERPKGSFSTLEIQRTEQGDSAMYLCASRAETDKQYFGPGTRLTVL.

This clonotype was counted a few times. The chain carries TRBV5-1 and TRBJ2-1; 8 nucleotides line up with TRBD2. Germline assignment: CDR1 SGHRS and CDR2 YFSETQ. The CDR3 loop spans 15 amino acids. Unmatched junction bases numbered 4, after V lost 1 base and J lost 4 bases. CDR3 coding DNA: TGCGCCAGCAGCTTGACTACTAGCGGATACAATGAGCAGTTCTTC. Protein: CASSLTTSGYNEQFF.

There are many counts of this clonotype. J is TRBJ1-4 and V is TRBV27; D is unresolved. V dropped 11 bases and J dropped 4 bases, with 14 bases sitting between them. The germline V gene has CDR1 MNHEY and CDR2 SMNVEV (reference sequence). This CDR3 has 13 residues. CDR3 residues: CAGRSLLNEKLFF. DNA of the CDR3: TGTGCCGGACGCTCGTTACTTAATGAAAAACTGTTTTTT.

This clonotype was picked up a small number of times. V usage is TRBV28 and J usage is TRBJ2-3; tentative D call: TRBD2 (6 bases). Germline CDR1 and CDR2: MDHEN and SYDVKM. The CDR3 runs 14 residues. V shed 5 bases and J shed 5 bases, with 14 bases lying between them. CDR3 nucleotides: TGTGCCAGCAGTCGGGGCGGGACGATAGATACGCAGTATTTT. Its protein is CASSRGGTIDTQYF.

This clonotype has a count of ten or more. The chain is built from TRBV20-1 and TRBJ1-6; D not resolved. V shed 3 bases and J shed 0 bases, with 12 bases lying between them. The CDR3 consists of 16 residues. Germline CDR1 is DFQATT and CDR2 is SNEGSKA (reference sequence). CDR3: CSASRRQSSYNSPLHF. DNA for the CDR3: TGCAGTGCTAGTAGGCGTCAGAGCTCCTATAATTCACCCCTCCACTTT.

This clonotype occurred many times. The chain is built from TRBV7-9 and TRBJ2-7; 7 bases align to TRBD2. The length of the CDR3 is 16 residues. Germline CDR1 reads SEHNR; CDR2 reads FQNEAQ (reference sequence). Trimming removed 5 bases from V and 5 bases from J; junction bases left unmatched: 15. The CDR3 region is CASSPILGEGFDEQYF. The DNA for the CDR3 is TGTGCCAGCAGCCCTATTTTAGGGGAGGGCTTTGACGAGCAGTACTTC.

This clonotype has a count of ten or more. This chain's CDR3 is CASSLDRGLRAFF. CDR3 in DNA: TGTGCCAGCAGCCTGGACAGGGGGCTGCGGGCTTTCTTT. V gene TRBV7-3 combines with J gene TRBJ1-1; 11 bases are shared with TRBD1. In germline, CDR1 is SGHTA, CDR2 FQGTGA. The CDR3 contains 13 residues. J gave up 11 bases and V 5 bases, and 7 bases lay outside the gene matches.

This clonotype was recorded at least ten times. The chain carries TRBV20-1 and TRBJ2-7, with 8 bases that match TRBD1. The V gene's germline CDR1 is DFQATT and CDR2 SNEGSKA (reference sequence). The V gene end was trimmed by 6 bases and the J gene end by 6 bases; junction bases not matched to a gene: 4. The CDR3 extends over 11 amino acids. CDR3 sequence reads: CSAGTGGEQYF. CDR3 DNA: TGCAGTGCCGGGACAGGAGGCGAGCAGTACTTC.

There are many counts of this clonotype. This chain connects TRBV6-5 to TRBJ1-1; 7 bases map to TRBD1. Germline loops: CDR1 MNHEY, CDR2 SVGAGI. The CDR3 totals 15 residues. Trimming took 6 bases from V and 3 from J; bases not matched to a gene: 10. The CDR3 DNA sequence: TGTGCCAGCAGATCCAGGGGGGCAGGGGACACTGAAGCTTTCTTT. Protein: CASRSRGAGDTEAFF.